Listed below are T cell receptor beta chains from one sample, sequenced in a study of T cell repertoires in MIS-A myocarditis. The method was immunoSEQ multiplex PCR; TCRdb's version includes in-frame clones alone and lacks a portion of them. The sample lists some 6,600 clones, approximately 81% occurring once. Input material: right inferior lung lobe tissue obtained at autopsy. Source of these receptors: a man between 18 and 29 years old with fulminant myocarditis from multisystem inflammatory syndrome in adults (MIS-A) after COVID-19. Both conserved end residues are part of each CDR3. A D gene is named only where the DNA matches it firmly. Only some rows state a clone size, as once, few, many or a class for expanded clones.

CASSLIGQITDTQYF TGCGCCAGCAGCTTAATCGGACAAATCACAGATACGCAGTATTTT NA NA TRBJ2-3 TRBV5-1
CASSLVTGNTEAFF TGTGCCAGCAGCTTGGTGACAGGGAACACTGAAGCTTTCTTT NA NA TRBJ1-1 TRBV5-4
CASSGGQMNEKLFF TGTGCCAGCAGCGGAGGACAGATGAATGAAAAACTGTTTTTT few NA TRBJ1-4 TRBV6-5
CASSLSGQGAAKNIQYF TGTGCCAGCAGCTTAAGCGGACAGGGGGCTGCCAAAAACATTCAGTACTTC NA TRBD1 TRBJ2-4 TRBV7-9
CASSGALAGILEQYF TGTGCCAGCAGTGGGGCTTTAGCGGGAATTCTCGAGCAGTACTTC NA TRBD2 TRBJ2-7 TRBV2
CATSRDWHF TGTGCCACCAGCAGAGATTGGCATTTT few NA TRBJ1-5 TRBV15
CASSDTNTGELFF TGTGCCAGTTCCGACACCAACACCGGGGAGCTGTTTTTT few NA TRBJ2-2 TRBV19
CASTDRGSGNTIYF TGTGCCAGCACGGACAGGGGCTCTGGAAACACCATATATTTT NA TRBD1 TRBJ1-3 TRBV28
CASSLQTGRGSTEAFF TGTGCCAGCAGCCTACAGACAGGGCGGGGGAGCACTGAAGCTTTCTTT once TRBD1 TRBJ1-1 TRBV28
CASSLLGREAKGAEFF TGTGCCAGCAGCCTTCTGGGGCGGGAGGCGAAGGGAGCAGAGTTCTTC NA TRBD2 TRBJ2-1 TRBV5-4
CASSVVRGPGTGELFF TGTGCCAGCAGCGTAGTCAGGGGTCCGGGCACCGGGGAGCTGTTTTTT NA NA TRBJ2-2 TRBV9
CASSYAGGLDEQFF TGTGCCAGCAGTTACGCGGGGGGGCTCGATGAGCAGTTCTTC NA TRBD2 TRBJ2-1 TRBV6-5
CASSLVGINYGYTF TGTGCCAGCAGCTTAGTGGGGATCAACTATGGCTACACCTTC NA NA TRBJ1-2 TRBV7-8
CASSLLRAGRPGANVLTF TGTGCCAGCAGTTTATTGAGGGCAGGAAGGCCTGGGGCCAACGTCCTGACTTTC NA NA TRBJ2-6 TRBV28
CASSLGRGPEGINQPQHF TGTGCCAGCAGCTTAGGGCGGGGACCCGAGGGTATCAATCAGCCCCAGCATTTT NA NA TRBJ1-5 TRBV11-2
CASSVQVSTDTQYF TGCGCCAGCAGCGTACAGGTTAGCACAGATACGCAGTATTTT NA NA TRBJ2-3 TRBV5-1
CASSQRGRATEAFF TGCGCCAGCAGCCAACGGGGACGGGCCACTGAAGCTTTCTTT NA NA TRBJ1-1 TRBV4-1
CATSRENRGTEAFF TGTGCCACCAGCAGAGAGAACAGGGGCACTGAAGCTTTCTTT NA TRBD1 TRBJ1-1 TRBV15
CASSLTGLGAMLRQDGYTF TGTGCCAGCAGCTTAACCGGGCTCGGAGCAATGCTAAGGCAGGATGGCTACACCTTC NA NA TRBJ1-2 TRBV7-8
CASRRDSFNEKLFF TGTGCCAGCAGAAGGGACAGTTTTAATGAAAAACTGTTTTTT NA TRBD1 TRBJ1-4 TRBV6-5
CATSDTETGAHTGELFF TGTGCCACCAGTGATACAGAAACAGGGGCGCACACCGGGGAGCTGTTTTTT NA TRBD1 TRBJ2-2 TRBV24-1
CAWTRTGGSSYGYTF TGTGCCTGGACTCGGACAGGGGGGTCGAGCTATGGCTACACCTTC NA TRBD1 TRBJ1-2 TRBV30
CATSREVGAYEQYF TGTGCCACCAGCAGAGAGGTAGGAGCCTACGAGCAGTACTTC NA NA TRBJ2-7 TRBV15
CASSVSDRGAEKLFF TGTGCCAGCAGCGTATCGGACAGGGGGGCCGAAAAACTGTTTTTT NA TRBD1 TRBJ1-4 TRBV9
CASSFSGTAPIF TGTGCCAGCAGCTTTTCCGGGACAGCTCCTATCTTC NA TRBD1 TRBJ2-1 TRBV5-6
CASSREGGENEQFF TGTGCCAGCAGTAGGGAGGGGGGAGAAAATGAGCAGTTCTTC once NA TRBJ2-1 TRBV7-2
CASAGLVRSYNEQFF TGTGCCAGCGCGGGGTTGGTTCGCTCCTACAATGAGCAGTTCTTC once NA TRBJ2-1 TRBV7-9
CASSPVASPIYEQYF TGCGCCAGCAGCCCGGTGGCTAGCCCCATCTACGAGCAGTACTTC NA NA TRBJ2-7 TRBV4-3
CASTLRSDQPQHF TGTGCCAGCACCTTGAGATCGGATCAGCCCCAGCATTTT NA NA TRBJ1-5 TRBV12-3/TRBV12-4
CASSQVSWQLNNNEQFF TGTGCCAGCAGCCAAGTGAGTTGGCAACTAAACAACAATGAGCAGTTCTTC NA NA TRBJ2-1 TRBV4-2
CASSLIAHANLGEQFF TGTGCCAGCAGCTTAATCGCGCATGCAAACTTGGGTGAGCAGTTCTTC NA NA TRBJ2-1 TRBV7-2
CASSEQGYSPLHF TGTGCCAGCAGCGAACAGGGGTACTCACCCCTCCACTTT NA TRBD1 TRBJ1-6 TRBV9
CASSEGQGLSAETQYF TGTGCCAGCAGCGAGGGACAGGGATTGTCAGCGGAGACCCAGTACTTC few TRBD1 TRBJ2-5 TRBV9
CASSEGTGGADTQYF TGTGCCAGCAGTGAAGGGACAGGGGGCGCAGATACGCAGTATTTT NA TRBD1 TRBJ2-3 TRBV6-1
CASSPSVGLAGHEQYF TGTGCCAGCAGCCCGTCCGTGGGACTAGCGGGCCACGAGCAGTACTTC NA TRBD2 TRBJ2-7 TRBV4-2
CASSTAGQKNTEAFF TGTGCCAGCAGCACTGCGGGACAGAAGAACACTGAAGCTTTCTTT NA TRBD1 TRBJ1-1 TRBV9
CASSLNHRFEQYF TGTGCCAGCAGTTTAAACCACAGATTCGAGCAGTACTTC NA NA TRBJ2-7 TRBV28
CASSENGELFF TGTGCCAGCAGTGAAAACGGGGAGCTGTTTTTT NA NA TRBJ2-2 TRBV2
CASSLGAGRLAGETQYF TGTGCCAGCAGCTTAGGTGCGGGACGGCTAGCGGGAGAAACGCAGTATTTT NA TRBD2 TRBJ2-3 TRBV7-6
CASSQDLFGDYGYTF TGCGCCAGCAGCCAAGATCTTTTCGGTGACTATGGCTACACCTTC NA NA TRBJ1-2 TRBV4-3
CASSLGAHRNYEQYF TGTGCCAGCAGTTTGGGGGCTCATAGAAACTACGAGCAGTACTTC NA NA TRBJ2-7 TRBV27
CASSLEGRAFF TGCGCCAGCAGCTTGGAAGGGAGGGCTTTCTTT few NA TRBJ1-1 TRBV5-1
CASSPRQGSYGYTF TGTGCCAGCAGCCCCAGACAGGGAAGCTACGGCTACACCTTC NA TRBD1 TRBJ1-2 TRBV3-1/TRBV3-2
CASSLRVENTEAFF TGTGCCAGCAGTCTACGGGTCGAGAACACTGAAGCTTTCTTT NA NA TRBJ1-1 TRBV7-8
CASSHGTGGFTEYF TGTGCCAGCAGCCACGGGACAGGGGGCTTTACGGAGTACTTC NA TRBD1 TRBJ2-7 TRBV3-1/TRBV3-2
CASSFTREGGYTF TGTGCCAGCAGTTTTACCAGGGAGGGTGGCTACACCTTC NA NA TRBJ1-2 TRBV12-3/TRBV12-4
CASSILRGDEQFF TGTGCCAGTAGTATTCTCCGGGGAGATGAGCAGTTCTTC NA NA TRBJ2-1 TRBV19
CASSPLGGKAGANVLTF TGTGCCAGCAGCCCCCTGGGGGGGAAGGCTGGGGCCAACGTCCTGACTTTC few TRBD2 TRBJ2-6 TRBV7-9
CASTWDSSSYNEQFF TGTGCCAGCACCTGGGATTCTAGCTCCTACAATGAGCAGTTCTTC NA NA TRBJ2-1 TRBV27